This T cell receptor beta chain was documented in a study of beta chain features in type 1 diabetes. Study as a whole: On cell yields, gender and age, patients and healthy donors were similar.

Study-wide results and caveats: People with Type 1 diabetes carried modestly yet significantly shorter TCRB CDR3s in all four CD4+ subsets. A possible short-template PCR bias applies equally to patients and controls.

There was one heparinised blood draw per donor, averaging roughly 110 mL. What was sequenced were expressed TCRB transcripts, since all of the isolated RNA had been reverse transcribed. Sequenced by immunoSEQ multiplex PCR; TCRdb stores in-frame clones only, minus some. This sample has 300,000 to 350,000 clones, with roughly 14% found just once. In its sample, this clone was seen a few times. Its antigen remains unidentified. The CDR3 extends over 16 amino acids. V was clipped by 5 bases and J by 0 bases, with 13 bases between them. Germline values: CDR1 SEHNR, CDR2 FQNEAQ (reference sequence). The chain employs TRBV7-9 and TRBJ1-4; the D gene is possibly TRBD1 (6 bases). This clonotype was obtained from a woman younger than 30 with type 1 diabetes. Sequenced material: naive CD4+ T cells from blood. CDR3 coding DNA: TGTGCCAGCAGCCCGACGGGGGGCTCAACTAATGAAAAACTGTTTTTT. Its translation is CASSPTGGSTNEKLFF. Using reference TRBV7-9 and TRBJ1-4 for the parts outside the CDR3, the full variable domain is DTGVSQNPRHKITKRGQNVTFRCDPISEHNRLYWYRQTLGQGPEFLTYFQNEAQLEKSRLLSDRFSAERPKGSFSTLEIQRTEQGDSAMYLCASSPTGGSTNEKLFFGSGTQLSVL.